This T cell receptor (beta chain) was observed in a study of T cells after posttransplantation cyclophosphamide. Clones were sequenced by immunoSEQ multiplex PCR, and TCRdb holds only the in-frame ones, with some missing. This sample has some 20,000 clones, with approximately 98% found just once. The naive gate required viable CD3+CD4+ or CD3+CD8+ cells with CCR7+CD45RA+CD45RO-CD95-CD27+CD28+ phenotype. Sequenced input: naive CD4+ T cells sorted from PBMCs. The sequence came from a man aged 40-55 years in good health, CMV-negative, and a related stem cell transplant donor.

CDR3 in DNA: TGTGCCAGCAGCCCGGACCAAGAGACCCAGTACTTC. Protein product: CASSPDQETQYF. The chain joins TRBV7-9 to TRBJ2-5; D remains unclear. The CDR3 sequence is 12 residues long. The germline V gene has CDR1 SEHNR and CDR2 FQNEAQ (reference sequence). Between the trimmed V and J ends, which lost 5 bases and 0 bases, there was a span of 4 bases.